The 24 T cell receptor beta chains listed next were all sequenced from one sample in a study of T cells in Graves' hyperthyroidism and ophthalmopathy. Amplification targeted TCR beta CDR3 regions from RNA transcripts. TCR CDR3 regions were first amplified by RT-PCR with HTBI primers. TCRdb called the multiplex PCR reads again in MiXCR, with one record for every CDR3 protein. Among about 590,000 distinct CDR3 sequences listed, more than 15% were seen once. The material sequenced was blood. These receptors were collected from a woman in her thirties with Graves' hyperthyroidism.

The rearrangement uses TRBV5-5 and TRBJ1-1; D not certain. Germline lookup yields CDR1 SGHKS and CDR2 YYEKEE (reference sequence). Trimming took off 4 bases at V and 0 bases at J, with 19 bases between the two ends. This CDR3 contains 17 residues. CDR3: CASSPYQTDLMNTEAFF. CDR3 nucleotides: TGTGCCAGCAGCCCGTACCAGACTGACTTAATGAACACTGAAGCTTTCTTT.

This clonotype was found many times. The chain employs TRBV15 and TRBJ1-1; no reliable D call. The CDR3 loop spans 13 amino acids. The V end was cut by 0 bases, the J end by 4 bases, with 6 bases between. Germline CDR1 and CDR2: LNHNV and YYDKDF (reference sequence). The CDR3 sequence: CATSRDLITEAFF. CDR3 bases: TGTGCCACCAGCAGAGATCTAATCACTGAAGCTTTCTTT.

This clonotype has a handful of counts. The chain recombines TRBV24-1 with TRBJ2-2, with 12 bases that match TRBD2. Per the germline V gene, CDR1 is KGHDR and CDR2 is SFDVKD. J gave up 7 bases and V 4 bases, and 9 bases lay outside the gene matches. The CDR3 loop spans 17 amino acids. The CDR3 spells CATSDPTSGRMGGELFF. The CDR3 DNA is TGTGCCACCAGTGACCCTACTAGCGGGAGGATGGGCGGGGAGCTGTTTTTT.

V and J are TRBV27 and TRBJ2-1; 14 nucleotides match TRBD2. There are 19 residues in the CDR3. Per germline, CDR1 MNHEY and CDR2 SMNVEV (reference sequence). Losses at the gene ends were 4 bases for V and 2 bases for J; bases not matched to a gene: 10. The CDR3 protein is CASSSVGTSGRGTYNEQFF. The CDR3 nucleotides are TGTGCCAGCAGTTCGGTCGGGACTAGCGGGAGAGGGACCTACAATGAGCAGTTCTTC.

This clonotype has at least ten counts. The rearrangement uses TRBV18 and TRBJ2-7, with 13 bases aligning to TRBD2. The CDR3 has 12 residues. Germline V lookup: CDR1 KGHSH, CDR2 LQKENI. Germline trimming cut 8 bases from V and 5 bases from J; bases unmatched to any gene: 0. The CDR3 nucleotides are TGTGCCAGCGGACTAGCGGGAGACGAGCAGTACTTC. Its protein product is CASGLAGDEQYF.

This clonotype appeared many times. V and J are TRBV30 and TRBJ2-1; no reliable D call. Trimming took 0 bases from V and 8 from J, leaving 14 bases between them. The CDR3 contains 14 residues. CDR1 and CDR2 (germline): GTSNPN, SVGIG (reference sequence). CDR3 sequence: CAWSVQLATDEQFF. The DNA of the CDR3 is TGTGCCTGGAGTGTACAGCTTGCGACCGATGAGCAGTTCTTC.

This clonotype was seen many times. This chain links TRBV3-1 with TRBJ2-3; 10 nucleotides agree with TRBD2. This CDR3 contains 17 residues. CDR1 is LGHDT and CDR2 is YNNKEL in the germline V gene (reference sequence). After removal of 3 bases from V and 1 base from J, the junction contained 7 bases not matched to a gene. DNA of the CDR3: TGTGCCAGCAGCCAGCCCCAGCTAGCGGGAGGCACAGATACGCAGTATTTT. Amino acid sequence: CASSQPQLAGGTDTQYF.

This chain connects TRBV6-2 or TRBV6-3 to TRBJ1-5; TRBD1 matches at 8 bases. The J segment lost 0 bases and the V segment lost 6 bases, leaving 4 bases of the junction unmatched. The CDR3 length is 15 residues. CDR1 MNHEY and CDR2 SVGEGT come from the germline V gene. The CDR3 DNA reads TGTGCCAGCAGGGACAGGGATCTTAGCAATCAGCCCCAGCATTTT. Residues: CASRDRDLSNQPQHF.

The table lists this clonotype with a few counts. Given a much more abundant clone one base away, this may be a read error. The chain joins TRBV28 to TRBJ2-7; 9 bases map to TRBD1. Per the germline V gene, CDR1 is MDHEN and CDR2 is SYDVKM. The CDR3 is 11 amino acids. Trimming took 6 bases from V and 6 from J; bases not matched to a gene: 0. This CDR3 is CASRTGGEQYF. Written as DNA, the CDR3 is TGTGCCAGCAGGACAGGGGGCGAGCAGTACTTC.

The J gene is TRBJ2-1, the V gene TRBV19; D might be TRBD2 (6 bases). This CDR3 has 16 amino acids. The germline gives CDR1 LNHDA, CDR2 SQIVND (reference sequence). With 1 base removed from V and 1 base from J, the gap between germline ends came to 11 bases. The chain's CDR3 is CASSIGWRDSYNEQFF. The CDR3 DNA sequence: TGTGCCAGTAGTATAGGGTGGCGGGATTCCTACAATGAGCAGTTCTTC.

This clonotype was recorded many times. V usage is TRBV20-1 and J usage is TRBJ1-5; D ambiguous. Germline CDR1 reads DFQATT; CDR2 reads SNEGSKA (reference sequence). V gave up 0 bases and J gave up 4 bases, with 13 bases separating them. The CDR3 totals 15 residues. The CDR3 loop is CSARDLAAQNQPQHF. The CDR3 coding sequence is TGCAGTGCTAGAGATTTGGCGGCACAAAATCAGCCCCAGCATTTT.

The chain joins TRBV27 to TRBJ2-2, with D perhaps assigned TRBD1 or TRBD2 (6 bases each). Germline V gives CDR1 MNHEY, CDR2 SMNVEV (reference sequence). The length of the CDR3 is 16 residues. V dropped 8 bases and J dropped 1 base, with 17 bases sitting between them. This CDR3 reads CASRPGAGKNTGELFF. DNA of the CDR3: TGTGCCAGCCGCCCGGGGGCGGGGAAGAACACCGGGGAGCTGTTTTTT.

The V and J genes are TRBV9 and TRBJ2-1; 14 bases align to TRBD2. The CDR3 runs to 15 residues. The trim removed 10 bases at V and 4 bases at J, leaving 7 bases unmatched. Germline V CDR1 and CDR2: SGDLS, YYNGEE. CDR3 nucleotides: TGTGCCTCAGCGAGACTAGCGGGAGGGTACAATGAGCAGTTCTTC. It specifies CASARLAGGYNEQFF.

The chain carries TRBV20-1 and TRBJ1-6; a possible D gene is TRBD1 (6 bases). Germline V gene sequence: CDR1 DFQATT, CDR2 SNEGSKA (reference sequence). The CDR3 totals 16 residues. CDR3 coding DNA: TGCGGTTCGCCAGGAAGGGGGAGCTCCTATAATTCACCCCTCCACTTT. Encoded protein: CGSPGRGSSYNSPLHF.

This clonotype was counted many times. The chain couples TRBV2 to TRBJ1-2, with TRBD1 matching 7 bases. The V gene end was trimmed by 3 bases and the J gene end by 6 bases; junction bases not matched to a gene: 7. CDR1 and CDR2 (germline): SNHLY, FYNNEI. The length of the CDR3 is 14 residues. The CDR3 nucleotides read TGTGCCAGCAGTGAGAAGGGGGACAGCAATGGCTACACCTTC. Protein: CASSEKGDSNGYTF.

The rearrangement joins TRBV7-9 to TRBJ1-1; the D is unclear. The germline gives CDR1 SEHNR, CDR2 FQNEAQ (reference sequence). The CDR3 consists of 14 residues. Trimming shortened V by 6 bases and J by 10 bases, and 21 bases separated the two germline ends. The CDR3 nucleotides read TGTGCCAGCAGTTCCGCTCTAGTCCTGATGGGAGCTTTCTTT. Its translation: CASSSALVLMGAFF. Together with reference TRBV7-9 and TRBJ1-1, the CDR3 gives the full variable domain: DTGVSQNPRHKITKRGQNVTFRCDPISEHNRLYWYRQTLGQGPEFLTYFQNEAQLEKSRLLSDRFSAERPKGSFSTLEIQRTEQGDSAMYLCASSSALVLMGAFFGQGTRLTVV.

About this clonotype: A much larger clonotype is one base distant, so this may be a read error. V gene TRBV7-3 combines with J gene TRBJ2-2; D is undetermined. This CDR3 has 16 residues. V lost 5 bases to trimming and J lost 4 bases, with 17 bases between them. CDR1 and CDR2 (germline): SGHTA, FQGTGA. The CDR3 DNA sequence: TGTGCCAGCAGCCTCCGAAGCCCGACGAGCACCGGGGAGCTGTTTTTT. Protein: CASSLRSPTSTGELFF.

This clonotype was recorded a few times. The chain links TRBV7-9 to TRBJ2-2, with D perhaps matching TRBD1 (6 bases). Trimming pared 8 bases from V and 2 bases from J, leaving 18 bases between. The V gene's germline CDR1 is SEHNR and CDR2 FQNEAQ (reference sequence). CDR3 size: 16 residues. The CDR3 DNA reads TGTGCCAGCCCGGTCAGGCAGGGGATAAACACCGGGGAGCTGTTTTTT. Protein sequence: CASPVRQGINTGELFF.

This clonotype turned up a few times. The CDR3 coding sequence is TGCAGCACCGGACAAAACACAGATACGCAGTATTTT. Protein sequence: CSTGQNTDTQYF. The chain recombines TRBV29-1 with TRBJ2-3; weak D call: TRBD1 (5 bases). Trimming took 8 bases from V and 2 from J, leaving 11 bases between them. The CDR3 is made up of 12 amino acids. Germline CDR1 reads SQVTM; CDR2 reads ANQGSEA.

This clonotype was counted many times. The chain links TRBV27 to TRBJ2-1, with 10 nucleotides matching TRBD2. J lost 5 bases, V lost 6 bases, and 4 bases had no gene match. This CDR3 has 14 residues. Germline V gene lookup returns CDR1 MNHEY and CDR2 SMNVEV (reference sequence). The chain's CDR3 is CASSPSGGNNEQFF. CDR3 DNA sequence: TGTGCCAGCAGCCCTAGCGGGGGAAACAATGAGCAGTTCTTC.

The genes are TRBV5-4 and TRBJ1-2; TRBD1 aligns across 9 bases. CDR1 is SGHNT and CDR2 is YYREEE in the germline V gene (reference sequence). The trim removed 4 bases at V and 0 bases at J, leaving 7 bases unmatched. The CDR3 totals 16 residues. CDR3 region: CASSAGQGPANYGYTF. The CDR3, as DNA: TGTGCCAGCAGCGCCGGACAGGGGCCAGCTAACTATGGCTACACCTTC.

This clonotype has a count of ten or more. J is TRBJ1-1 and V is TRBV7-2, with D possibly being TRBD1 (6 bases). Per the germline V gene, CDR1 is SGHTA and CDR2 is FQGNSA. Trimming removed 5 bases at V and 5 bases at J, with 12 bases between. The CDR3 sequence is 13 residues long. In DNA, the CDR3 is TGTGCCAGCAGCCTACAGGGTAGGACTGAAGCTTTCTTT. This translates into CASSLQGRTEAFF. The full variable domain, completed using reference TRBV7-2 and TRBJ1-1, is GAGVSQSPSNKVTEKGKDVELRCDPISGHTALYWYRQSLGQGLEFLIYFQGNSAPDKSGLPSDRFSAERTGGSVSTLTIQRTQQEDSAVYLCASSLQGRTEAFFGQGTRLTVV.

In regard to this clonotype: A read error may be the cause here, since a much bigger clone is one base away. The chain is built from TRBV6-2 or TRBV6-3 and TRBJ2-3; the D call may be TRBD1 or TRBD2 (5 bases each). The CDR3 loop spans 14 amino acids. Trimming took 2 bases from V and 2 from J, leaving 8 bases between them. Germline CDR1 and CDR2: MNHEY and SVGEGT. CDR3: CASSYKGTTDTQYF. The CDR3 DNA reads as TGTGCCAGCAGTTACAAAGGGACCACAGATACGCAGTATTTT.

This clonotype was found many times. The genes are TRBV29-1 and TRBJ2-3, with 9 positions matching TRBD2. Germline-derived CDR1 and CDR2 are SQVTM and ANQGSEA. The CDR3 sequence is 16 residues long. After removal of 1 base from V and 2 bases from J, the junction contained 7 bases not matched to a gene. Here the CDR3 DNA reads TGCAGCGTTGAAGCCGTGAGCGGGAGGACCACAGATACGCAGTATTTT. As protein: CSVEAVSGRTTDTQYF.